These 10 T cell receptor beta chains were sequenced from one sample in a study of T-cell memory formation after mild COVID-19. A single record per CDR3 protein comes from TCRdb applying MiXCR to the 5' RACE reads. The sample consists of 150,000 to 200,000 distinct CDR3 sequences, 9.5% to 13% of them appearing once. Sample: PBMCs or a T cell subset sorted from them (not recorded which). These TCRs come from a man aged 18 to 29 who had mild COVID-19 (a few samples of this study predate the infection). Cell type and time point are not known.

The chain links TRBV29-1 to TRBJ2-1, with 10 bases fitting TRBD2. The V and J ends lost 5 bases and 6 bases, in that order; junction bases with no gene match: 13. Germline CDR1 reads SQVTM; CDR2 reads ANQGSEA. This CDR3 has 16 amino acids. CDR3 in amino acids: CSVPKRGGLVSNEQFF. The CDR3 DNA reads as TGCAGCGTTCCCAAGCGGGGGGGCCTCGTAAGCAATGAGCAGTTCTTC.

CDR3 nucleotides: TGTGCCAGCAGCACGATGGAGCGACGAGAGACCCAGTACTTC. It codes for CASSTMERRETQYF. This chain links TRBV12-3 or TRBV12-4 with TRBJ2-5; D is undetermined. V shed 6 bases and J shed 4 bases, with 15 bases lying between them. The CDR3 sequence is 14 residues long.

This clonotype was observed a handful of times. The chain employs TRBV4-3 and TRBJ2-1; possible D gene TRBD1, 6 bases. V lost 2 bases, J lost 4 bases, and 12 bases lay in between. From germline, CDR1 is LGHNA and CDR2 YSLEER. This CDR3 spans 15 amino acids. CDR3: CASSQTDSTYNEQFF. CDR3 nucleotides: TGCGCCAGCAGCCAAACGGACAGTACTTACAATGAGCAGTTCTTC.

Only a few counts were recorded for this clonotype. The gene calls are TRBV28 and TRBJ1-2, with TRBD1 as a possible D gene (5 bases). The CDR3 length is 13 residues. The germline V gene encodes CDR1 MDHEN and CDR2 SYDVKM. V dropped 10 bases and J dropped 12 bases, with 24 bases sitting between them. The CDR3 reads CATLKGPLLPNTF. The CDR3 bases are TGTGCCACCCTGAAGGGGCCGCTCCTTCCGAACACCTTC.

The chain employs TRBV6-5 and TRBJ2-3, with D possibly being TRBD2 (6 bases). The CDR3 spans 14 residues. Germline-derived CDR1 and CDR2 are MNHEY and SVGAGI. V was clipped by 10 bases and J by 4 bases, with 18 bases between them. CDR3 sequence reads: CATRGIIASDTQYF. The CDR3, as DNA: TGTGCCACCCGGGGGATTATTGCTTCAGATACGCAGTATTTT.

The gene calls are TRBV7-3 and TRBJ2-6, with 9 bases identical to TRBD1. V lost 4 bases to trimming and J lost 2 bases; unmatched junction nucleotides: 3. Germline loops: CDR1 SGHTA, CDR2 FQGTGA. The CDR3 runs to 16 residues. CDR3 sequence: CASSSTGGAGANVLTF. CDR3 nucleotide sequence: TGTGCCAGCAGCTCGACAGGGGGGGCTGGGGCCAACGTCCTGACTTTC.

This clonotype was found many times. The chain uses TRBV18 and TRBJ1-3; 11 nucleotides line up with TRBD1. J lost 2 bases, V lost 0 bases, and 0 bases had no gene match. Germline values: CDR1 KGHSH, CDR2 LQKENI. CDR3 length equals 16 residues. The CDR3 protein is CASSPPGQGAGNTIYF. CDR3 nucleotides: TGTGCCAGCTCACCACCGGGACAGGGGGCTGGAAACACCATATATTTT.

V is TRBV2 and J is TRBJ2-7; 8 bases map to TRBD1. CDR1 is SNHLY and CDR2 is FYNNEI in the germline V gene. V shed 7 bases, J shed 2 bases, and the junction held 7 bases outside the gene matches. The CDR3 totals 14 residues. CDR3 nucleotide sequence: TGTGCCAGCAAGCAGGGGGCCTCTCCCTACGAGCAGTACTTC. This codes for CASKQGASPYEQYF.

The J gene is TRBJ1-3, the V gene TRBV6-5; D uncertain. CDR1 and CDR2 from the germline V gene are MNHEY and SVGAGI. The CDR3 covers 16 residues. V gave up 5 bases and J gave up 0 bases, with 14 bases separating them. The DNA for the CDR3 is TGTGCCAGCAGTCCCCACGACACCGACTCTGGAAACACCATATATTTT. It specifies CASSPHDTDSGNTIYF.

Only a few counts were recorded for this clonotype. The V gene is TRBV19, the J gene TRBJ2-6, with no clear D. The CDR3 has 12 residues. V shed 5 bases and J shed 4 bases, with 3 bases lying between them. The V gene's germline CDR1 is LNHDA and CDR2 SQIVND (reference sequence). The CDR3 is CASSRGANVLTF. The CDR3 coding sequence is TGTGCCAGTAGTCGGGGGGCCAACGTCCTGACTTTC.